The 7 T cell receptor beta chains below come from one sample, sequenced in a study of tumor-infiltrating lymphocytes in primary liver carcinoma. Reverse transcription of approximately 520 ng total RNA with a constant-region primer produced TCR beta cDNA. Three nested multiplex PCR rounds of slightly modified ARM-PCR generated TCR beta libraries. TRBV1-TRBV30 forward primers and a C-beta reverse primer were used in the first two PCR rounds, which each ran for 9 to 10 cycles. TCRdb used MiXCR to reprocess the multiplex PCR reads, holding one entry per CDR3 protein. The sample has about 50,000 distinct CDR3 sequences, around 77% seen once; the top ten hold approximately 24%. Total RNA and DNA came together from around 20-30 mg of bulk tissue without cell sorting. Sequencing input: liver tumor tissue from sampling region 5. As for subset: tumor region T5, tumor centre. Receptor source: a man aged 35 to 55 with primary liver carcinoma and hepatitis B virus infection.

This clonotype was detected many times. J is TRBJ1-4 and V is TRBV28, with a weak D call TRBD1 (5 bases). Trimming removed 2 bases from V and 5 bases from J, with 27 bases in between. The CDR3 is 20 residues long. Germline V gene data show CDR1 as MDHEN and CDR2 as SYDVKM. The CDR3 reads CASSLIGLVNTGVQNEKLFF. Here the CDR3 DNA reads TGTGCCAGCAGTTTAATAGGTCTGGTGAATACGGGGGTCCAGAATGAAAAACTGTTTTTT.

This clonotype occurred once. Germline is not matched at one junction end, which may reflect a read error. In DNA, the CDR3 is TGTGCCAGCAGCCTGGTGGGCTCCTCATACGGGCAGTACTTC. Protein sequence: CASSLVGSSYGQYF. This chain joins TRBV5-4 and TRBJ2-7; D is unresolved. This CDR3 is built from 14 residues. Germline V gene data show CDR1 as SGHNT and CDR2 as YYREEE (reference sequence).

In its sample, this clonotype was seen many times. V is TRBV18 and J is TRBJ2-1; no definite D call. Trimming took off 3 bases at V and 6 bases at J, with 9 bases between the two ends. This CDR3 comprises 13 residues. Germline V gene sequence: CDR1 KGHSH, CDR2 LQKENI. This CDR3 reads CASSPFDRNEQFF. The CDR3 bases are TGTGCCAGCTCACCCTTCGACCGCAATGAGCAGTTCTTC. Full variable domain (missing parts from reference TRBV18 and TRBJ2-1): NAGVMQNPRHLVRRRGQEARLRCSPMKGHSHVYWYRQLPEEGLKFMVYLQKENIIDESGMPKERFSAEFPKEGPSILRIQQVVRGDSAAYFCASSPFDRNEQFFGPGTRLTVL.

To note about this clonotype: One end of the junction varies from germline; a read error may be responsible. The CDR3 DNA follows: TGTGACAGCAGCCGTACGATTCACTATGGCTACACATTC. Translating it yields CDSSRTIHYGYTF. This rearrangement joins TRBV12-3 or TRBV12-4 to TRBJ1-2; D remains unclear. The CDR3 has 13 residues.

To note about this clonotype: The DNA is omitted, as the CDR3 cannot be located on it reliably, and the CDR3 follows TCRdb's listing. The chain carries TRBV6-1 and TRBJ1-2; no DNA check was done on the table's D call, TRBD1. The germline V gene encodes CDR1 MNHNS and CDR2 SASEGT. The CDR3 has 15 amino acids, counting both end residues. CDR3 loop: CAISESAEGYDCYTF.

A note on this clonotype: A junction boundary mismatches the germline segment, possibly from a read error. The gene calls are TRBV5-6 and TRBJ2-1; tentatively, D is TRBD1 or TRBD2 (5 bases each). From germline, CDR1 is SGHDT and CDR2 YYEEEE. CDR3 size: 17 residues. The CDR3 loop is CASCLGRSRSGYSEQFF. The DNA of the CDR3 is TGTGCCAGCTGCTTGGGACGGAGCCGTTCTGGGTACAGTGAACAGTTCTTC.

CDR3 amino acids: CASIFGGRRTYTQYF. The CDR3 coding sequence is TGTGCCAGCATCTTTGGCGGTAGGCGGACATATACGCAGTATTTT. This chain links TRBV11-3 with TRBJ2-3; D may be TRBD1 (5 bases). The CDR3 is 15 amino acids. V was shortened by 7 bases and J by 7 bases, with 21 bases between the two germline ends. Germline V lookup: CDR1 SGHNT, CDR2 YENEEA. Full variable domain (missing parts from reference TRBV11-3 and TRBJ2-3): EAGVVQSPRYKIIEKKQPVAFWCNPISGHNTLYWYLQNLGQGPELLIRYENEEAVDDSQLPKDRFSAERLKGVDSTLKIQPAELGDSAVYLCASIFGGRRTYTQYFGPGTRLTVL.